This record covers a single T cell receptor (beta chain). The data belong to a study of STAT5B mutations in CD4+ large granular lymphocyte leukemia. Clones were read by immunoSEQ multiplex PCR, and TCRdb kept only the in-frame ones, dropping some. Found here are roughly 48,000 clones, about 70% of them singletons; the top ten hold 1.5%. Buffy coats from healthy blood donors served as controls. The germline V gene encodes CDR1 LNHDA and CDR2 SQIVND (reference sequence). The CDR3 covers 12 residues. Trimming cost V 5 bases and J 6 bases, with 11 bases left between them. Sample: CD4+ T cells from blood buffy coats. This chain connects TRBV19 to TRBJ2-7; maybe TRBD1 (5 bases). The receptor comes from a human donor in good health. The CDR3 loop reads CASSSDSGEQYV. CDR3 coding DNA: TGTGCCAGTAGTTCTGACAGTGGCGAGCAGTACGTC.